These T cell receptor beta chains were read from a single sample in a study of shared clonotypes between healthy human individuals. Assay: immunoSEQ multiplex PCR; the TCRdb copy retains only in-frame clones and omits some. The table shows about 2.3 million clones, with about nine tenths occurring only once. The sequenced sample was naive CD4+ T cells from PBMCs. Every receptor here comes from a man aged 18 to 30 in good health. Some clones in this sample may be carry-over from other donors' samples. Each CDR3 is given with its conserved first and last residue. The order of the fields is V gene, clone size, J gene, CDR3 protein. Clone sizes are given selectively: once, few, many, or a class where the clone is expanded.

V: TRBV11-1
size: -
J: TRBJ2-3
CDR3: CASSLRLAGTDTQYF

V: TRBV30
size: -
J: TRBJ2-5
CDR3: CAWAGPLETQYF

V: TRBV5-1
size: -
J: TRBJ2-3
CDR3: CASSLLPRGGDTQYF

V: TRBV5-4
size: -
J: TRBJ2-7
CDR3: CASSLGGLAGGSSYEQYF

V: TRBV18
size: -
J: TRBJ2-1
CDR3: CASSRTSGSSDEQFF

V: TRBV28
size: -
J: TRBJ2-1
CDR3: CASGLAGGFEQFF

V: TRBV15
size: -
J: TRBJ2-5
CDR3: CATSRDRARQETQYF

V: TRBV5-4
size: -
J: TRBJ1-2
CDR3: CASSAPGQVHGYTF

V: TRBV7-3
size: -
J: TRBJ2-5
CDR3: CASSSTGGRETQYF

V: TRBV27
size: -
J: TRBJ2-7
CDR3: CASSSDSSYEQYF

V: TRBV6-1
size: -
J: TRBJ1-2
CDR3: CASSRRTGVNYGYTF

V: TRBV9
size: -
J: TRBJ2-7
CDR3: CASSPFLAGDSQQYF

V: TRBV7-9
size: -
J: TRBJ1-3
CDR3: CASSRDGRVSGNTIYF

V: TRBV7-2
size: -
J: TRBJ2-3
CDR3: CASSRDSNTDTQYF

V: TRBV9
size: -
J: TRBJ1-1
CDR3: CASSVDPWVSLNTEAFF

V: TRBV28
size: -
J: TRBJ1-5
CDR3: CASSRGQGGQPQHF

V: TRBV7-2
size: few
J: TRBJ1-1
CDR3: CASSLVNTEAFF

V: TRBV7-2
size: -
J: TRBJ1-5
CDR3: CASSLEQNAPQHF

V: TRBV7-2
size: -
J: TRBJ2-5
CDR3: CAASVSSGSETQYF

V: TRBV6-1
size: once
J: TRBJ2-2
CDR3: CASSEARSYREWAGELFF

V: TRBV5-1
size: -
J: TRBJ2-7
CDR3: CASSSVAPREQYF

V: TRBV15
size: -
J: TRBJ1-1
CDR3: CATSREESTEAFF

V: TRBV5-1
size: -
J: TRBJ2-6
CDR3: CASNGGGAGANVLTF

V: TRBV27
size: once
J: TRBJ2-7
CDR3: CASRTGSGRASYEQYF

V: TRBV27
size: -
J: TRBJ1-1
CDR3: CASTSPGGTEAFF

V: TRBV5-1
size: -
J: TRBJ2-3
CDR3: CASSLSVAGGGVDTQYF

V: TRBV9
size: few
J: TRBJ1-1
CDR3: CASSVLSRDTEAFF

V: TRBV4-1
size: -
J: TRBJ2-7
CDR3: CASSAGTSGSYEQYF

V: TRBV9
size: once
J: TRBJ2-3
CDR3: CASSVGLAQTDTQYF

V: TRBV18
size: -
J: TRBJ1-1
CDR3: CASSPTGLGVTEAFF

V: TRBV5-1
size: -
J: TRBJ2-5
CDR3: CASSTTGLDLETQYF

V: TRBV11-2
size: -
J: TRBJ2-6
CDR3: CASSFGTGSSGANVLTF

V: TRBV30
size: once
J: TRBJ2-7
CDR3: CAWSKQGYEQYF